The 27 T cell receptor beta chains listed next were all sequenced from one sample in a study of blood T cell repertoires in COVID-19. The table came from immunoSEQ multiplex PCR; TCRdb's copy has only in-frame clones and leaves some out. The table includes 430,000 or so clones, roughly 90% detected once. The source material was peripheral blood. The origin of the receptors is a man aged 18 to 30 with COVID-19, enrolled during active disease.

The chain is built from TRBV5-4 and TRBJ2-1, with 7 bases matching TRBD2. The CDR3 has 12 residues. Germline CDR1 SGHNT, CDR2 YYREEE (reference sequence). The V and J ends lost 10 bases and 6 bases, in that order; junction bases with no gene match: 7. The DNA of the CDR3 is TGTGCCTCGCGGCGGGAGCGCAATGAGCAGTTCTTC. This encodes CASRRERNEQFF.

This clone was seen just once. The J gene is TRBJ2-1, the V gene TRBV24-1; TRBD2 matches 9 bases. This CDR3 spans 16 amino acids. V lost 0 bases, J lost 2 bases, and 1 base stayed unmatched. Germline V gene sequence: CDR1 KGHDR, CDR2 SFDVKD. The CDR3: CATSDLVAGAYNEQFF. DNA for the CDR3: TGTGCCACCAGTGATTTGGTAGCGGGAGCCTACAATGAGCAGTTCTTC.

The chain couples TRBV6-2 or TRBV6-3 to TRBJ1-2; D might be TRBD1 (6 bases). From germline, CDR1 is MNHEY and CDR2 SVGEGT. CDR3 size: 15 residues. With 5 bases removed from V and 1 base from J, the gap between germline ends came to 14 bases. CDR3 nucleotide sequence: TGTGCCAGCAGTGCCTACAGGGAAGATAACTATGGCTACACCTTC. It is translated as CASSAYREDNYGYTF.

This rearrangement joins TRBV25-1 to TRBJ1-2, with 7 bases lining up with TRBD1. CDR3 length: 17 residues. J lost 0 bases, V lost 5 bases, and 12 bases had no gene match. Germline CDR1 is MGHDK and CDR2 is SYGVNS. The CDR3 protein is CASSSRQGSRANYGYTF. In DNA, the CDR3 is TGTGCCAGCAGTTCCCGACAGGGTAGTCGGGCTAACTATGGCTACACCTTC.

The chain couples TRBV3-1 (or the pseudogene TRBV3-2) to TRBJ2-1, with D unclear. CDR3 size: 14 residues. The germline CDR1 and CDR2 sequences are LGHDT and YNNKEL (reference sequence). Trimming removed 8 bases from V and 8 bases from J, with 19 bases in between. In nucleotides, the CDR3 is TGTGCCAGCCGTCTATGGCTAGGTGGCGATGAGCAGTTCTTC. Translation gives CASRLWLGGDEQFF.

The chain has TRBV27 and TRBJ2-7; 7 positions agree with TRBD1. The CDR3 length is 15 residues. V shed 5 bases and J 3 bases; nucleotides not matched to a gene: 10. From germline, CDR1 is MNHEY and CDR2 SMNVEV (reference sequence). CDR3 nucleotide sequence: TGTGCCAGCAGTCCAGAGACAGGGTCTAACTACGAGCAGTACTTC. This gives the protein CASSPETGSNYEQYF.

This chain uses TRBV15 with TRBJ2-7; D is uncertain. V was trimmed by 0 bases and J by 3 bases, leaving 6 bases between them. Germline lookup yields CDR1 LNHNV and CDR2 YYDKDF (reference sequence). The CDR3 runs to 13 residues. CDR3 sequence (DNA): TGTGCCACCAGCAGAGATCACGGCTACGAGCAGTACTTC. The encoded protein is CATSRDHGYEQYF. The full variable domain, its missing parts supplied by reference TRBV15 and TRBJ2-7, is DAMVIQNPRYQVTQFGKPVTLSCSQTLNHNVMYWYQQKSSQAPKLLFHYYDKDFNNEADTPDNFQSRRPNTSFCFLDIRSPGLGDTAMYLCATSRDHGYEQYFGPGTRLTVT.

In its sample, this clone was seen a few times. V gene TRBV12-5 combines with J gene TRBJ2-1; 7 positions agree with TRBD2. This CDR3 comprises 16 residues. Trimming cost V 1 base and J 4 bases; bases outside gene matches: 7. Looked up from germline, CDR1 is LGHNT and CDR2 is FRNRAP. CDR3 nucleotides: TGTGCTAGTGGTTTGGCTAGCGGAGGCGGGTACAATGAGCAGTTCTTC. Translation: CASGLASGGGYNEQFF.

V and J are TRBV18 and TRBJ2-5, with 12 bases aligning to TRBD2. V gave up 3 bases and J gave up 2 bases; unmatched junction bases: 7. Germline loops: CDR1 KGHSH, CDR2 LQKENI. This CDR3 has 17 amino acids. In DNA form, the CDR3 reads TGTGCCAGCTCACCGTTCGGACTAGCGGGGACACAAGAGACCCAGTACTTC. It encodes CASSPFGLAGTQETQYF.

This chain uses TRBV15 with TRBJ2-5; no definite D call. The CDR3 is 16 amino acids. V gave up 5 bases and J gave up 5 bases, with 21 bases separating them. Germline values: CDR1 LNHNV, CDR2 YYDKDF (reference sequence). The CDR3 loop reads CATSPRRSLNTETQYF. The DNA for the CDR3 is TGTGCCACCAGCCCCCGGCGGAGTTTGAACACGGAGACCCAGTACTTC.

The chain is built from TRBV5-8 and TRBJ1-1; D is unresolved. V lost 4 bases to trimming and J lost 3 bases, with 13 bases between them. The CDR3 extends over 14 amino acids. The germline CDR1 and CDR2 sequences are SGHTS and YDEGEE. The CDR3 region is CASSPRTDYTEAFF. CDR3 nucleotides: TGTGCCAGCAGCCCCCGGACGGACTACACTGAAGCTTTCTTT.

This clone was seen once. The V and J genes are TRBV2 and TRBJ2-5, with 7 bases aligning to TRBD1. This CDR3 spans 14 amino acids. Germline V gene lookup returns CDR1 SNHLY and CDR2 FYNNEI. V gave up 4 bases and J gave up 4 bases; unmatched junction bases: 6. The CDR3 here is CASSADRDTETQYF. The CDR3 DNA sequence: TGTGCCAGCAGTGCCGACAGGGACACAGAGACCCAGTACTTC.

The chain carries TRBV6-5 and TRBJ1-6, with D perhaps matching TRBD1 (6 bases). V lost 6 bases and J lost 8, with 17 bases in between. This CDR3 has 15 amino acids. Germline V gene lookup returns CDR1 MNHEY and CDR2 SVGAGI. The CDR3 loop reads CASSRTRGGHSPLHF. The CDR3 region has the DNA TGTGCCAGCAGCAGGACGCGGGGGGGCCATTCACCCCTCCACTTT.

Written as DNA, the CDR3 is TGTGCCAGCAGCGAGACTAACAAGCAGTTCTTC. Translated: CASSETNKQFF. The chain uses TRBV7-2 and TRBJ2-1; TRBD2 is a possible D gene (5 bases). The V gene's germline CDR1 is SGHTA and CDR2 FQGNSA. The length of the CDR3 is 11 residues. The V end was cut by 5 bases, the J end by 11 bases, with 10 bases between.

V is TRBV21-1 and J is TRBJ2-7; the DNA was not compared with TRBD2, the D call given in the table. TRBV21-1 is given as a pseudogene. The CDR3 spans 13 residues. The CDR3 loop reads CARLLAIAYEQYF. Here the CDR3 DNA reads TGTGCCAGACTACTAGCGATAGCCTACGAGCAGTACTTC.

The V gene is TRBV28, the J gene TRBJ2-4; TRBD1 might be the D (5 bases). The CDR3 runs 15 residues. V was trimmed by 4 bases and J by 1 base, leaving 11 bases between them. Germline V gene data show CDR1 as MDHEN and CDR2 as SYDVKM. The DNA for the CDR3 is TGTGCCAGCAGTTCCTACAGGTCTGCCAAAAACATTCAGTACTTC. Translating gives CASSSYRSAKNIQYF.

The chain combines TRBV10-3 with TRBJ2-7; D is possibly TRBD1 (5 bases). Trimming took 2 bases from V and 7 from J, leaving 12 bases between them. This CDR3 has 13 residues. Germline V CDR1 and CDR2: ENHRY, SYGVKD. DNA for the CDR3: TGTGCCATCAGTGAGCCACCGCCAGGGGAGCAGTACTTC. Translating gives CAISEPPPGEQYF.

The V gene is TRBV9, the J gene TRBJ2-1, with TRBD2 as a possible D gene (5 bases). Germline CDR1 and CDR2: SGDLS and YYNGEE. The V and J ends lost 5 bases and 4 bases respectively, with 13 bases between them. There are 14 residues in the CDR3. CDR3: CASRAREQYNEQFF. In nucleotides, the CDR3 is TGTGCCAGCAGGGCTCGGGAACAATACAATGAGCAGTTCTTC.

This CDR3 reads CARWDRGGNEQFF. In DNA, the CDR3 is TGTGCCCGGTGGGACAGGGGAGGCAATGAGCAGTTCTTC. The chain has TRBV30 and TRBJ2-1, with TRBD1 matching 10 bases. The ends lost 8 bases at V and 6 bases at J; junction bases unmatched: 7. This CDR3 is 13 amino acids long. Germline values: CDR1 GTSNPN, CDR2 SVGIG (reference sequence).

This sequence joins TRBV6-2 or TRBV6-3 and TRBJ2-7, with D possibly TRBD2 on 5 matching bases. V was clipped by 0 bases and J by 0 bases, with 9 bases between them. Germline CDR1 and CDR2: MNHEY and SVGEGT. CDR3 size: 15 residues. The chain's CDR3 is CASSYSSGSSYEQYF. The CDR3 nucleotides are TGTGCCAGCAGTTACTCGAGCGGCAGCTCCTACGAGCAGTACTTC.

The rearrangement links TRBV11-2 to TRBJ2-2, with 7 bases matching TRBD1. The J segment lost 4 bases and the V segment lost 7 bases, leaving 3 bases of the junction unmatched. Germline V gene data show CDR1 as SGHAT and CDR2 as FQNNGV. CDR3 length: 13 amino acids. The chain's CDR3 is CASTGQTTGELFF. The CDR3 region has the DNA TGTGCCAGCACGGGACAGACCACCGGGGAGCTGTTTTTT.

This chain uses TRBV6-1 with TRBJ1-1, with D perhaps matching TRBD1 (5 bases). The CDR3 is 12 residues long. Germline assignment: CDR1 MNHNS and CDR2 SASEGT. V shed 3 bases and J shed 3 bases, with 5 bases lying between them. The CDR3 loop reads CASSDRDTEAFF. The CDR3 nucleotides read TGTGCCAGCAGTGACAGGGACACTGAAGCTTTCTTT.

This clone was observed once. The chain employs TRBV5-1 and TRBJ2-1; D may be TRBD2 (5 bases). The CDR3 has 16 amino acids. Looked up from germline, CDR1 is SGHRS and CDR2 is YFSETQ. V shed 2 bases and J shed 0 bases, with 12 bases lying between them. Here the CDR3 reads CASSLPRGGSYNEQFF. CDR3 coding DNA: TGCGCCAGCAGCTTACCCCGAGGAGGCTCCTACAATGAGCAGTTCTTC.

The rearrangement links TRBV7-2 to TRBJ2-7; 8 bases map to TRBD2. CDR3 length: 16 amino acids. Per the germline V gene, CDR1 is SGHTA and CDR2 is FQGNSA. V gave up 1 base and J gave up 3 bases; unmatched junction bases: 8. CDR3 amino acids: CASSLGFSGTSYEQYF. CDR3 coding DNA: TGTGCCAGCAGCTTAGGATTTAGCGGGACAAGCTACGAGCAGTACTTC.

The chain has TRBV6-6 and TRBJ1-5; D might be TRBD1 (5 bases). V was shortened by 8 bases and J by 7 bases, with 15 bases between the two germline ends. Germline CDR1 MNHNY, CDR2 SVGAGI (reference sequence). The CDR3 spans 13 residues. CDR3 sequence (DNA): TGTGCCAGCTCCACAGGTTATTTACAGCCCCAGCATTTT. This codes for CASSTGYLQPQHF.

The chain couples TRBV18 to TRBJ1-1; maybe TRBD1 (6 bases). In germline, CDR1 is KGHSH, CDR2 LQKENI. Trimming pared 4 bases from V and 1 base from J, leaving 16 bases between. The CDR3 spans 16 residues. The CDR3: CASSLTPGQKNTEAFF. The CDR3 DNA reads TGTGCCAGCTCACTTACGCCGGGACAAAAGAACACTGAAGCTTTCTTT.

V usage is TRBV28 and J usage is TRBJ2-7, with TRBD1 matching 9 bases. V was pared by 5 bases and J by 2 bases, with 7 bases of the junction left unmatched. This CDR3 contains 15 residues. Germline assignment: CDR1 MDHEN and CDR2 SYDVKM. CDR3 coding DNA: TGTGCCAGCAGTCTTCCCCGACAGGGGGCCTACGAGCAGTACTTC. Amino acid sequence: CASSLPRQGAYEQYF. Based on the CDR3 plus reference TRBV28 and TRBJ2-7, the full variable domain is DVKVTQSSRYLVKRTGEKVFLECVQDMDHENMFWYRQDPGLGLRLIYFSYDVKMKEKGDIPEGYSVSREKKERFSLILESASTNQTSMYLCASSLPRQGAYEQYFGPGTRLTVT.